This T cell receptor beta chain was sequenced during a study of T-cell reconstitution after alpha-beta-depleted transplantation in children. Study observations and caveats: Among T cells one year after transplant, newly produced cells accounted for most counts and diversity. About two months after transplant, alpha-beta T cells reportedly came from several hundred expanded graft clones.

It was with unique molecular identifiers that the TCRbeta library was prepared. Each CDR3 protein gets one entry after TCRdb re-called the PCR reads with MiXCR. The data show just under 150,000 distinct CDR3 sequences, with about 8.8% seen just once and 15% to 20% held by the top ten. This clonotype was counted a few times. Antigen unknown. The germline V and J ends were trimmed by 4 bases and 0 bases, with 16 bases remaining between them. The CDR3 covers 15 residues. Per germline, CDR1 DFQATT and CDR2 SNEGSKA (reference sequence). The origin of this receptor is a female patient aged 2 to 10 who had a stem cell transplant for congenital amegakaryocytic thrombocytopenia, so the T cells may come from the graft donor. The sample consisted of PBMCs, mostly from graft donor cells, taken 180 days after TCRalphabeta/CD19-depleted stem cell transplant. The J gene is TRBJ2-7, the V gene TRBV20-1; the D gene is possibly TRBD1 (6 bases). CDR3: CSAIQFYRASYEQYF. CDR3 bases: TGCAGTGCTATACAATTTTACAGGGCCTCCTACGAGCAGTACTTC.